These 23 T cell receptor beta chains originate from one sample sequenced in a study of blood T cell repertoires in COVID-19. The data were produced by immunoSEQ multiplex PCR, yet TCRdb's version contains in-frame clones alone and is incomplete. The sample contains about 53,000 clones, roughly 89% of which appear only once. The sample taken for sequencing was peripheral blood. These receptors originate from a man in his sixties with active COVID-19.

CDR3: CASKRTQTYGYTF. The CDR3 region has the DNA TGTGCCAGCAAAAGGACTCAAACCTATGGCTACACCTTC. The chain recombines TRBV6-5 with TRBJ1-2; D remains ambiguous. Trimming took off 7 bases at V and 4 bases at J, with 13 bases between the two ends. Germline CDR1 reads MNHEY; CDR2 reads SVGAGI. The CDR3 has 13 amino acids.

The chain is built from TRBV4-1 and TRBJ1-2; D is uncertain. The germline CDR1 and CDR2 sequences are MGHRA and YSYEKL. V lost 1 base to trimming and J lost 7 bases, with 13 bases between them. The CDR3 has 14 amino acids. The CDR3 loop is CASSQAPRVAGYTF. As DNA, the CDR3 is TGCGCCAGCAGCCAAGCCCCACGGGTTGCTGGCTACACCTTC.

This clone showed up just once. The chain joins TRBV19 to TRBJ1-2; 8 bases are shared with TRBD1. The CDR3 length is 15 residues. Trimming at V came to 3 bases and at J to 8 bases, leaving 11 bases not matched to a gene. Germline lookup yields CDR1 LNHDA and CDR2 SQIVND (reference sequence). The CDR3 loop is CASSIRRTGTEGYTF. As DNA, the CDR3 is TGTGCCAGTAGTATCCGACGGACAGGGACGGAAGGCTACACCTTC.

V gene TRBV27 combines with J gene TRBJ1-1, with D possibly matching TRBD1 (5 bases). The V end was cut by 3 bases, the J end by 1 base, with 9 bases between. The CDR3 sequence is 14 residues long. The V gene's germline CDR1 is MNHEY and CDR2 SMNVEV (reference sequence). The CDR3 bases are TGTGCCAGCAGTTTCCACAGGACGAACACTGAAGCTTTCTTT. This sequence encodes CASSFHRTNTEAFF.

This sequence joins TRBV9 and TRBJ1-2, with 10 bases identical to TRBD1. Germline CDR1 is SGDLS and CDR2 is YYNGEE. The CDR3 totals 17 residues. Trimming cost V 0 bases and J 4 bases; bases outside gene matches: 9. In DNA, the CDR3 is TGTGCCAGCAGCGTAGGGGACAGGGGACCCCGTTTCTATGGCTACACCTTC. Its translation: CASSVGDRGPRFYGYTF.

This rearrangement joins TRBV5-1 to TRBJ2-2, with 11 positions matching TRBD1. The germline CDR1 and CDR2 sequences are SGHRS and YFSETQ. The CDR3 spans 18 residues. Losses at the gene ends were 1 base for V and 7 bases for J; bases not matched to a gene: 12. CDR3 in amino acids: CASSLTPPGQGVIGELFF. The CDR3 coding sequence is TGCGCCAGCAGCTTGACCCCACCGGGACAGGGGGTAATCGGGGAGCTGTTTTTT.

The chain carries TRBV28 and TRBJ2-5; 7 positions match TRBD2. The CDR3 covers 16 residues. The germline gives CDR1 MDHEN, CDR2 SYDVKM. After removal of 5 bases from V and 4 bases from J, the junction contained 13 bases not matched to a gene. The CDR3, as DNA: TGTGCCAGCAGTCCTAACCCCCGGCGGGAGTTAGAGACCCAGTACTTC. Translation: CASSPNPRRELETQYF.

The count of this clone is one. The gene calls are TRBV9 and TRBJ2-1; D is possibly TRBD2 (6 bases). V dropped 0 bases and J dropped 6 bases, with 13 bases sitting between them. The germline CDR1 and CDR2 sequences are SGDLS and YYNGEE. The CDR3 is 15 residues long. DNA of the CDR3: TGTGCCAGCAGCGTAGCTCCGGGAGTCTTCAATGAGCAGTTCTTC. It encodes CASSVAPGVFNEQFF.

This sequence joins TRBV30 and TRBJ1-1; TRBD1 aligns across 9 bases. This CDR3 region has 13 residues. Germline V gives CDR1 GTSNPN, CDR2 SVGIG (reference sequence). V was pared by 8 bases and J by 5 bases, with 9 bases of the junction left unmatched. Here the CDR3 DNA reads TGTGCCCGCAAGACAGGGGGGAGTACTGAAGCTTTCTTT. Translated, it gives CARKTGGSTEAFF.

The chain combines TRBV12-3 or TRBV12-4 with TRBJ2-7, with 10 nucleotides matching TRBD1. This CDR3 is 13 amino acids long. Trimming at V came to 5 bases and at J to 11 bases, leaving 9 bases not matched to a gene. The CDR3 coding sequence is TGTGCCAGCAGTGGACAGGGGGACGGATCGGAGTACTTC. As protein: CASSGQGDGSEYF.

The V and J genes are TRBV7-2 and TRBJ2-5; D is ambiguous. The V and J ends lost 4 bases and 1 base respectively, with 16 bases between them. The CDR3 is 16 residues long. Looked up from germline, CDR1 is SGHTA and CDR2 is FQGNSA. Here the CDR3 DNA reads TGTGCCAGCAGCTACCAACTTCAACGGGTCCAAGAGACCCAGTACTTC. Translating gives CASSYQLQRVQETQYF.

This rearrangement joins TRBV7-9 to TRBJ2-3; TRBD1 might be the D (6 bases). V gave up 4 bases and J gave up 6 bases, with 17 bases separating them. Germline V gene data show CDR1 as SEHNR and CDR2 as FQNEAQ (reference sequence). The CDR3 length is 15 residues. CDR3 DNA: TGTGCCAGCAGCTCACTCCAGGACAGAGCGGATACGCAGTATTTT. Translating gives CASSSLQDRADTQYF.

This sequence joins TRBV27 and TRBJ1-6; 7 bases are shared with TRBD1. From germline, CDR1 is MNHEY and CDR2 SMNVEV (reference sequence). The V segment lost 5 bases and the J segment 3 bases; nucleotides outside the gene matches: 4. This CDR3 region has 15 residues. The CDR3 is CASSPGGIYNSPLHF. The CDR3, as DNA: TGTGCCAGCAGTCCAGGGGGGATCTATAATTCACCCCTCCACTTT.

The J gene is TRBJ2-5, the V gene TRBV21-1; the DNA was not compared with TRBD1, the D call given in the table. TRBV21-1 is listed as a pseudogene. The CDR3 runs to 18 residues. CDR3 sequence reads: CASPSRPGQKTYQETQYF. The DNA of the CDR3 is TGTGCCAGCCCAAGTCGACCGGGACAGAAAACGTACCAAGAGACCCAGTACTTC.

This chain joins TRBV7-2 and TRBJ1-1, with 12 bases fitting TRBD1. V lost 5 bases, J lost 1 base, and 5 bases stayed unmatched. This CDR3 is built from 16 residues. In germline, CDR1 is SGHTA, CDR2 FQGNSA. DNA for the CDR3: TGTGCCAGCAGCCCTCGGGACAGGGGGCCGAACACTGAAGCTTTCTTT. It is translated as CASSPRDRGPNTEAFF.

The J gene is TRBJ2-3, the V gene TRBV2; TRBD2 aligns across 9 bases. There are 14 residues in the CDR3. Germline values: CDR1 SNHLY, CDR2 FYNNEI. The V gene end was trimmed by 5 bases and the J gene end by 6 bases; junction bases not matched to a gene: 6. The CDR3 DNA reads TGTGCCAGCAGTTATAGCGGGAGTACCGATACGCAGTATTTT. It specifies CASSYSGSTDTQYF.

The sample holds one count of this clone. The J gene is TRBJ2-4, the V gene TRBV11-2, with unresolved D. The CDR3 totals 15 residues. V gave up 2 bases and J gave up 0 bases, with 8 bases separating them. CDR1 and CDR2 (germline): SGHAT, FQNNGV. CDR3 in amino acids: CASSLYRGAKNIQYF. The CDR3 region has the DNA TGTGCCAGCAGCTTATATCGAGGAGCCAAAAACATTCAGTACTTC.

CDR3 DNA: TGTGCCACCAGTGATTGGGGACAGACAGATACGCAGTATTTT. Amino acids: CATSDWGQTDTQYF. The V gene is TRBV24-1, the J gene TRBJ2-3; 7 bases are shared with TRBD1. CDR1 and CDR2 (germline): KGHDR, SFDVKD. Losses at the gene ends were 2 bases for V and 3 bases for J; bases not matched to a gene: 1. The CDR3 spans 14 residues.

The chain combines TRBV20-1 with TRBJ2-1; no clear D. The CDR3 spans 11 residues. CDR1 DFQATT and CDR2 SNEGSKA come from the germline V gene (reference sequence). The ends were cut back, 0 bases at V and 14 bases at J, with 11 bases in the middle. The CDR3: CSARDRRKEFF. In nucleotides, the CDR3 is TGCAGTGCTAGAGATCGCAGGAAGGAGTTCTTC.

The gene calls are TRBV19 and TRBJ2-7; no reliable D call. The V end lost 0 bases, the J end lost 4 bases, and 4 bases lay between the germline ends. CDR1 LNHDA and CDR2 SQIVND come from the germline V gene (reference sequence). The CDR3 runs to 12 residues. CDR3 loop: CASSIDRYEQYF. CDR3 nucleotides: TGTGCCAGTAGTATAGATCGGTACGAGCAGTACTTC.

V usage is TRBV7-2 and J usage is TRBJ1-4; TRBD1 agrees at 9 bases. The CDR3 length is 15 residues. Looked up from germline, CDR1 is SGHTA and CDR2 is FQGNSA. Trimming removed 2 bases from V and 8 bases from J; junction bases left unmatched: 6. The CDR3 is CASSLLGTGREKLFF. The DNA of the CDR3 is TGTGCCAGCAGCTTATTAGGGACAGGGAGAGAAAAACTGTTTTTT.

This chain uses TRBV28 with TRBJ2-1, with 13 bases lining up with TRBD2. The CDR3 has 13 residues. The trim removed 11 bases at V and 7 bases at J, leaving 5 bases unmatched. Germline CDR1 and CDR2: MDHEN and SYDVKM. The chain's CDR3 is CASRTSGSNEQFF. CDR3 bases: TGTGCCTCGAGGACTAGCGGGAGTAATGAGCAGTTCTTC.

V usage is TRBV28 and J usage is TRBJ1-1; TRBD1 matches at 9 bases. The ends lost 7 bases at V and 2 bases at J; junction bases unmatched: 5. Germline-derived CDR1 and CDR2 are MDHEN and SYDVKM. This CDR3 region has 14 residues. CDR3 DNA sequence: TGTGCCAGCAAGACAGGGGGGGGAAACACTGAAGCTTTCTTT. It is translated as CASKTGGGNTEAFF.